The rows below give T cell receptor beta chains drawn from one sample of a study of T cell repertoires in cytomegalovirus infection. Their recognized antigens are unknown. TCRdb recomputed calls from the reads with MiXCR, one row per CDR3 protein. The sample carries more than 250,000 distinct CDR3 sequences, about 25% recorded once. The input for sequencing was cultured PBMCs, taken from culture after CMV antigen stimulation. These receptors all stem from a human donor in good health (CMV status not recorded). Some clones in this sample may be carry-over from other donors' samples. Both conserved end residues are part of each CDR3. D genes are given only for firm matches. The size field is filled for only some rows; it gives once, few, many or a size class.

NA,TRBV19,TRBJ1-6,NA,CASSIDRMVGSPLHF,TGTGCCAGTAGTATCGACAGGATGGTGGGTTCACCCCTCCACTTT
NA,TRBV7-2,TRBJ1-2,NA,CASSSREGIGYTF,TGTGCCAGCAGCTCAAGGGAAGGAATTGGCTACACCTTC
many,TRBV7-8,TRBJ1-5,NA,CASSVQNNQPQHF,TGTGCCAGCAGTGTACAGAACAATCAGCCCCAGCATTTT
NA,TRBV4-3,TRBJ2-3,NA,CASSQDGAGPDTQYF,TGCGCCAGCAGCCAAGATGGCGCAGGGCCAGATACGCAGTATTTT
NA,TRBV12-3/TRBV12-4,TRBJ2-7,NA,CASTQGGGNYEQYF,TGTGCCAGCACCCAGGGGGGGGGGAACTACGAGCAGTACTTC
NA,TRBV2,TRBJ1-2,TRBD1,CASSEAPDRAVNYGYTF,TGTGCCAGCAGTGAAGCGCCGGACAGGGCGGTTAACTATGGCTACACCTTC
NA,TRBV25-1,TRBJ1-4,NA,CASSEWAITGEKLFF,TGTGCCAGCAGTGAATGGGCGATTACGGGGGAAAAACTGTTTTTT
few,TRBV4-1,TRBJ2-7,NA,CASSQVPGGTYEQYF,TGCGCCAGCAGCCAAGTTCCCGGGGGTACCTACGAGCAGTACTTC
few,TRBV5-4,TRBJ2-6,TRBD1,CASSLVTGGFSGANVLTF,TGTGCCAGCAGCTTGGTTACAGGGGGCTTCTCTGGGGCCAACGTCCTGACTTTC
NA,TRBV5-1,TRBJ2-5,NA,CASKWDTQETQYF,TGCGCCAGCAAATGGGACACCCAAGAGACCCAGTACTTC
NA,TRBV6-6,TRBJ1-1,NA,CASMRGVDDTEAFF,TGTGCCAGCATGCGAGGGGTTGACGACACTGAAGCTTTCTTT
many,TRBV7-2,TRBJ2-6,NA,CASSRLDRGANVLTF,TGTGCCAGCAGCCGTCTAGACAGAGGGGCCAACGTCCTGACTTTC
NA,TRBV12-5,TRBJ2-1,NA,CASGLVFQGSSYNEQFF,TGTGCTAGTGGTTTGGTATTTCAGGGGAGCTCCTACAATGAGCAGTTCTTC
many,TRBV5-6,TRBJ2-1,TRBD2,CASSSGLADEDEQFF,TGTGCCAGCAGCTCTGGACTAGCGGATGAGGATGAGCAGTTCTTC
many,TRBV7-2,TRBJ2-1,NA,CASSLYGGHNEQFF,TGTGCCAGCAGCTTATATGGGGGACACAATGAGCAGTTCTTC
many,TRBV11-2,TRBJ2-3,TRBD2,CASSLAFLAGGTDTQYF,TGTGCCAGCAGCTTAGCCTTTCTAGCGGGAGGCACAGATACGCAGTATTTT
NA,TRBV19,TRBJ1-2,TRBD1,CASSVGQGASNYGYTF,TGTGCCAGTAGCGTGGGGCAGGGGGCCTCTAACTATGGCTACACCTTC
NA,TRBV6-2/TRBV6-3,TRBJ2-1,TRBD2,CASSSILAGGHNEQFF,TGTGCCAGCAGTTCTATACTAGCGGGAGGGCACAATGAGCAGTTCTTC
NA,TRBV2,TRBJ2-5,TRBD2,CASSEASGSGRETQYF,TGTGCCAGCAGTGAGGCTAGCGGGTCAGGGAGGGAGACCCAGTACTTC
many,TRBV7-9,TRBJ2-2,NA,CASSPLSGTATGELFF,TGTGCCAGCAGCCCTTTGTCTGGGACGGCCACCGGGGAGCTGTTTTTT
many,TRBV7-9,TRBJ2-3,NA,CASSPLGGPWTDTQYF,TGTGCCAGCAGCCCCCTCGGGGGACCGTGGACAGATACGCAGTATTTT
NA,TRBV19,TRBJ1-1,TRBD1,CASITEGAGVAFF,TGTGCCAGTATCACGGAGGGGGCAGGTGTGGCTTTCTTT
NA,TRBV11-1,TRBJ2-7,NA,CASSRRDFSYEQYF,TGTGCCAGCAGCCGTCGGGACTTTTCCTACGAGCAGTACTTC
NA,TRBV28,TRBJ1-2,NA,CASIVGGSWPYGYTF,TGTGCCAGCATCGTGGGGGGGTCGTGGCCCTATGGCTACACCTTC
NA,TRBV7-2,TRBJ1-1,NA,CASSLSGSMNTEAFF,TGTGCCAGCAGCTTATCGGGTTCCATGAACACTGAAGCTTTCTTT
many,TRBV11-2,TRBJ1-2,TRBD1,CASSLGLGGGGYTF,TGTGCCAGCAGCTTAGGTCTAGGGGGCGGTGGCTACACCTTC
few,TRBV2,TRBJ1-5,NA,CASSTLRGQPQHF,TGTGCCAGCAGTACGCTACGTGGTCAGCCCCAGCATTTT
NA,TRBV27,TRBJ1-5,TRBD1,CASSPGQEDNQPQHF,TGTGCCAGCAGCCCAGGACAGGAGGACAATCAGCCCCAGCATTTT
NA,TRBV6-5,TRBJ2-7,TRBD2,CASSHLAGGLNLEQYF,TGTGCCAGCAGTCACCTGGCGGGAGGGTTAAATCTCGAGCAGTACTTC
few,TRBV11-2,TRBJ2-3,NA,CASSLVSFAQGGTDTQYF,TGTGCCAGCAGCTTAGTGTCGTTTGCACAGGGAGGCACAGATACGCAGTATTTT
many,TRBV7-2,TRBJ1-1,NA,CASTRTGTGIRTEAFF,TGTGCCAGCACAAGGACCGGAACAGGGATTCGGACTGAAGCTTTCTTT
many,TRBV12-3/TRBV12-4,TRBJ2-5,NA,CASSLGQGVGQETQYF,TGTGCCAGCAGTCTCGGGCAGGGAGTGGGCCAAGAGACCCAGTACTTC
NA,TRBV7-2,TRBJ2-1,TRBD2,CASSPTSGVNEQFF,TGTGCCAGCAGCCCAACTAGCGGGGTGAATGAGCAGTTCTTC
few,TRBV7-6,TRBJ1-2,NA,CASSPTGTNYGYTF,TGTGCCAGCAGCCCAACCGGGACAAACTATGGCTACACCTTC
few,TRBV5-6,TRBJ2-7,NA,CASSFTRGHEQYF,TGTGCCAGCAGCTTCACCAGGGGCCACGAGCAGTACTTC
many,TRBV7-2,TRBJ2-7,NA,CASSLLLASDEKYF,TGTGCCAGCAGCTTACTGCTAGCTTCCGACGAGAAGTACTTC
NA,TRBV7-2,TRBJ1-5,NA,CASSRGGQPGQPQHF,TGTGCCAGCAGCCGGGGTGGACAGCCGGGTCAGCCCCAGCATTTT
few,TRBV20-1,TRBJ1-5,NA,CSATTTGGQLDQPQHF,TGCAGTGCTACCACTACGGGGGGCCAGCTTGATCAGCCCCAGCATTTT
few,TRBV6-6,TRBJ2-7,TRBD1,CASSYSRTGGYEQYF,TGTGCCAGCAGTTACTCTCGGACAGGGGGCTACGAGCAGTACTTC
many,TRBV11-3,TRBJ1-5,NA,CASSLDDRPGDRPYSNQPQHF,TGTGCCAGCAGCTTAGACGATCGACCCGGCGACAGACCTTATAGCAATCAGCCCCAGCATTTT
few,TRBV4-3,TRBJ1-2,NA,CASSQESLVGYTF,TGCGCCAGCAGCCAAGAGAGTTTAGTTGGCTACACCTTC
NA,TRBV20-1,TRBJ2-7,TRBD2,CSADKTSGRDEQYF,TGCAGTGCTGACAAGACTAGCGGGAGGGACGAGCAGTACTTC
many,TRBV9,TRBJ1-5,NA,CASSTSGTPMGPQHF,TGTGCCAGCAGCACCTCCGGGACACCAATGGGGCCCCAGCATTTT
NA,TRBV6-1,TRBJ1-5,NA,CASLGPNSYQPQHF,TGTGCCAGCTTGGGACCGAACTCCTATCAGCCCCAGCATTTT
many,TRBV6-1,TRBJ2-3,TRBD1,CASNLGQGTDTQYF,TGTGCCAGCAACCTAGGACAGGGCACAGATACGCAGTATTTT
NA,TRBV7-3,TRBJ2-2,NA,CASSLIAGTPNTGELFF,TGTGCCAGCAGCTTAATCGCTGGGACTCCGAACACCGGGGAGCTGTTTTTT
NA,TRBV7-9,TRBJ2-5,TRBD1,CASSLATGYETQYF,TGTGCCAGCAGCTTAGCGACAGGGTACGAGACCCAGTACTTC
NA,TRBV2,TRBJ1-2,NA,CASNLYGVRTSF,TGTGCCAGCAATCTCTACGGGGTCCGGACATCCTTC
NA,TRBV10-3,TRBJ2-1,TRBD2,CAIRGLAGYNEQFF,TGTGCCATCAGGGGACTAGCGGGGTACAATGAGCAGTTCTTC
many,TRBV7-9,TRBJ2-1,TRBD2,CASSLADEQFF,TGTGCCAGCAGCCTAGCGGATGAGCAGTTCTTC
few,TRBV7-9,TRBJ2-1,NA,CASSTYSDGNEQFF,TGTGCCAGCAGCACTTACTCGGACGGCAATGAGCAGTTCTTC
medium-sized,TRBV7-2,TRBJ2-7,TRBD1,CASGARQGSHYEQYF,TGTGCCAGCGGGGCAAGACAGGGGTCCCATTACGAGCAGTACTTC
few,TRBV4-1,TRBJ2-2,TRBD2,CASSQGWTSGRRGELFF,TGCGCCAGCAGCCAAGGCTGGACTAGCGGGAGGAGAGGGGAGCTGTTTTTT
NA,TRBV4-3,TRBJ2-1,TRBD2,CASSSGGRGNEQFF,TGCGCCAGCAGCTCGGGGGGGAGAGGCAATGAGCAGTTCTTC
NA,TRBV10-3,TRBJ1-5,TRBD1,CAISDLDRVQPQHF,TGTGCCATCAGTGATCTCGACAGGGTGCAGCCCCAGCATTTT